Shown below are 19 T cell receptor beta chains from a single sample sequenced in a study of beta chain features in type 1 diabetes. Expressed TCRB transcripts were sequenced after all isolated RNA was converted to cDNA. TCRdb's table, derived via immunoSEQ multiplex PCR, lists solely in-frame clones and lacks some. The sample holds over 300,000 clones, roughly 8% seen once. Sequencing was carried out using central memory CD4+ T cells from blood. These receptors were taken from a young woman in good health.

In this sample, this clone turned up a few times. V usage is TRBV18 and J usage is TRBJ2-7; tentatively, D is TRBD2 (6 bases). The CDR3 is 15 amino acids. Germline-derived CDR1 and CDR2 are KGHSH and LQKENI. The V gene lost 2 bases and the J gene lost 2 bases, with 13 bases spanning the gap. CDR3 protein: CASSPAVREAYEQYF. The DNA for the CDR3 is TGTGCCAGCTCACCAGCTGTCAGGGAGGCCTACGAGCAGTACTTC.

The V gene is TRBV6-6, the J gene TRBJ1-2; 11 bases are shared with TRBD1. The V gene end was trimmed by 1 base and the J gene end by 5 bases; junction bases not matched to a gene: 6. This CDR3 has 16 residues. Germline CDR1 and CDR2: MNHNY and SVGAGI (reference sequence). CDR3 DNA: TGTGCCAGCAGTTACTTCCGGACAGGGGGCAGTTATGGCTACACCTTC. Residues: CASSYFRTGGSYGYTF.

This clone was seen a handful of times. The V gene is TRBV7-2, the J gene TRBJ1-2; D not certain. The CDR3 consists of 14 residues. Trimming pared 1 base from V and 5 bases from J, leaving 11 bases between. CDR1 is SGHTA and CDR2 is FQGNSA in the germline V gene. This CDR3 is CASSLGPRQYGYTF. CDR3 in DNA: TGTGCCAGCAGCTTAGGGCCCCGCCAGTATGGCTACACCTTC.

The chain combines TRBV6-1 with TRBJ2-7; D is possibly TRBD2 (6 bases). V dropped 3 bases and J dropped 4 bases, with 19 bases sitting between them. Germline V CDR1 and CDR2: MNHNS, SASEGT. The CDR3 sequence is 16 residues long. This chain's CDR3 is CASSDQSGSTPYEQYF. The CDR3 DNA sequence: TGTGCCAGCAGTGACCAGAGCGGGTCCACCCCTTACGAGCAGTACTTC.

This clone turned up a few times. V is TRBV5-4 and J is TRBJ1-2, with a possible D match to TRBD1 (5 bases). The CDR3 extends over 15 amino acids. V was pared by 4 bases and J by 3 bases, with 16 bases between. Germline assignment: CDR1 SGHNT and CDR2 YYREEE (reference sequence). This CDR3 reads CASSSGQRTDYGYTF. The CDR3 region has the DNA TGTGCCAGCAGCAGTGGACAACGGACCGACTATGGCTACACCTTC.

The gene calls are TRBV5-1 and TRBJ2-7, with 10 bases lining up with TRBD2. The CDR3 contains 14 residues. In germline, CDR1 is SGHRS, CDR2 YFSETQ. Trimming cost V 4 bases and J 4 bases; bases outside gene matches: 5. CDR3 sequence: CASSLASGGYEQYF. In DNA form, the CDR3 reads TGCGCCAGCAGCCTGGCTAGCGGGGGATACGAGCAGTACTTC.

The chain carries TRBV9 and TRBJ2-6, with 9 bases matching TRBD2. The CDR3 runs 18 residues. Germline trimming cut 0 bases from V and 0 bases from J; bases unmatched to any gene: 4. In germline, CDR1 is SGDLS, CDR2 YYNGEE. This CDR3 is CASSVGLAGFSGANVLTF. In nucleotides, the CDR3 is TGTGCCAGCAGCGTAGGGCTAGCGGGATTCTCTGGGGCCAACGTCCTGACTTTC.

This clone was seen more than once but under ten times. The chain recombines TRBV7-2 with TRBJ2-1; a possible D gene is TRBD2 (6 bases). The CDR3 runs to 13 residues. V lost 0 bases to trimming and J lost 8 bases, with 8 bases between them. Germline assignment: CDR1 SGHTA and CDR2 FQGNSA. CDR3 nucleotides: TGTGCCAGCAGCTTAGCCGCGGGGCATGAGCAGTTCTTC. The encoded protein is CASSLAAGHEQFF.

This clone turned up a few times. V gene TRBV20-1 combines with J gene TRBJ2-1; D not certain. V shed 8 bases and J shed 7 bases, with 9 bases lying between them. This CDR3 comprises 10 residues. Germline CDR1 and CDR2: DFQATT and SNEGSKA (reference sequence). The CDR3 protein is CSPRENEQFF. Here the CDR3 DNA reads TGCAGTCCACGAGAAAATGAGCAGTTCTTC.

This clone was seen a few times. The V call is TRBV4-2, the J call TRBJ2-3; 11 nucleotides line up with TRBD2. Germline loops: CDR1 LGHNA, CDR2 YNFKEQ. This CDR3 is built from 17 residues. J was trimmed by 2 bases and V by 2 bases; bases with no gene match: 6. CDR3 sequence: CASSQTGLAAHTDTQYF. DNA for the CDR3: TGTGCCAGCAGCCAAACGGGACTAGCGGCCCACACAGATACGCAGTATTTT.

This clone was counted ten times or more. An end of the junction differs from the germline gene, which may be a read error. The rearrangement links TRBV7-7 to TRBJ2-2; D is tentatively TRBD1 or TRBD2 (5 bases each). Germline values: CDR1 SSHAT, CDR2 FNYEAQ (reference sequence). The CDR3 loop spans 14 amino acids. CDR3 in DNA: TGTGCTAGCAGCTCCCTTGTGGGGGCCGGGGAGCTGTTTTTT. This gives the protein CASSSLVGAGELFF.

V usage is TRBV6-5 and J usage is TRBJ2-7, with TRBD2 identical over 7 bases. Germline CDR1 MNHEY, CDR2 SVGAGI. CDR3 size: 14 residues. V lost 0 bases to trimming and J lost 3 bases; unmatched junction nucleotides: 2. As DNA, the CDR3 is TGTGCCAGCAGTTACTCGGGAGGGTTCTACGAGCAGTACTTC. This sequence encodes CASSYSGGFYEQYF.

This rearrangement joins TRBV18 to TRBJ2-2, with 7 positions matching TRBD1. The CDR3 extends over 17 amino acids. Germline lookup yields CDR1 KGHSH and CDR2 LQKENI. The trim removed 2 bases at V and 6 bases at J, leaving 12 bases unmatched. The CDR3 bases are TGTGCCAGCTCACCATCAATCGTCGCTCAGGGGGCCGGGGAGCTGTTTTTT. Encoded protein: CASSPSIVAQGAGELFF.

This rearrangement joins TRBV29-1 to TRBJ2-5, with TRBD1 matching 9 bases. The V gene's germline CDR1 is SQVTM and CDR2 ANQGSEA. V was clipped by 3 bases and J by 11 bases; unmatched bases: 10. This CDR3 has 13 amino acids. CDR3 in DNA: TGCAGCGTTGAGGGACAGGGTGGAAGGGAGCAGTACTTC. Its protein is CSVEGQGGREQYF.

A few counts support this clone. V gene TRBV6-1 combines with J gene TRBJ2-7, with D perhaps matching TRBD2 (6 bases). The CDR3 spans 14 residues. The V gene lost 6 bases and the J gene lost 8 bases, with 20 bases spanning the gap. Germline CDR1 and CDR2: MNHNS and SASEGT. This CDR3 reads CASSPPSGYWKQYF. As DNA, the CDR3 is TGTGCCAGCAGCCCCCCCAGCGGGTACTGGAAGCAGTACTTC.

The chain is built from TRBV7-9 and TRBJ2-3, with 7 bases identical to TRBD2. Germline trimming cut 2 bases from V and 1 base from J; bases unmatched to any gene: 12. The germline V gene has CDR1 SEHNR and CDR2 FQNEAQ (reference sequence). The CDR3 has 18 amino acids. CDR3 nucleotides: TGTGCCAGCAGCTTATACCCCGGACTAGTTGAACGCACAGATACGCAGTATTTT. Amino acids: CASSLYPGLVERTDTQYF.

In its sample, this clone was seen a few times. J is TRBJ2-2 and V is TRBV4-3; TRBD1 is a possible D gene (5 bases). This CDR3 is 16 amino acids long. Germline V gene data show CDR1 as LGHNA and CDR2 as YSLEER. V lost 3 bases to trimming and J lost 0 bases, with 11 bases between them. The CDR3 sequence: CASSQIIGANTGELFF. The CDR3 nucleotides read TGCGCCAGCAGCCAGATCATAGGGGCGAACACCGGGGAGCTGTTTTTT.

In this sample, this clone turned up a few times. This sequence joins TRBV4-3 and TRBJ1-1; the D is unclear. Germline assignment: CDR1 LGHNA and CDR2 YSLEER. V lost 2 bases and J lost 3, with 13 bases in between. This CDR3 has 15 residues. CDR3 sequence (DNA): TGCGCCAGCAGCCAATCCGCTACAGCAGACACTGAAGCTTTCTTT. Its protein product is CASSQSATADTEAFF.

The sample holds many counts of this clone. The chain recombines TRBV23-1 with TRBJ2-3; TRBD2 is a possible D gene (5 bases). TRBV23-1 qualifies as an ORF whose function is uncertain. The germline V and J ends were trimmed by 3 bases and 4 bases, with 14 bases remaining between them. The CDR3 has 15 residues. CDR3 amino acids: CASSHSRDWADTQYF. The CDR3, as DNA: TGCGCCAGCAGTCATTCCCGGGATTGGGCAGATACGCAGTATTTT.